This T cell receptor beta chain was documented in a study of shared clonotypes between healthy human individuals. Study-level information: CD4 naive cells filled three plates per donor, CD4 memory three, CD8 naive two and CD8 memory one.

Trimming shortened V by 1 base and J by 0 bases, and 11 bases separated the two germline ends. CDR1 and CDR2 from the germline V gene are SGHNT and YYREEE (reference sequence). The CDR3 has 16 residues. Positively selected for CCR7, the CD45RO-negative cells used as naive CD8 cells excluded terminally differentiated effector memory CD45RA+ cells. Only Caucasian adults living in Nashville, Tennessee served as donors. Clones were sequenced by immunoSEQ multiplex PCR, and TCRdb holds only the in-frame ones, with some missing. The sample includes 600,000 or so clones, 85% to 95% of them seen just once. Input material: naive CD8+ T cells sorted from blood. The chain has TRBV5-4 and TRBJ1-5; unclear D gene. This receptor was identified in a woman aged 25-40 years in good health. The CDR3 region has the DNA TGTGCCAGCAGCTTGATACGGAGCTATAGCAATCAGCCCCAGCATTTT. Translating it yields CASSLIRSYSNQPQHF.